The sequence of this TCR beta chain was determined in a study of STAT5B mutations in CD4+ large granular lymphocyte leukemia (dated by TCRdb to about 2022). Study-wide context: Among healthy controls, the CDR3 'QG' motif was associated with a particular HLA allele. TCRbeta repertoires of CD4+ T-cell large granular lymphocyte leukemia patients were compared with those of healthy blood donors. Flow cytometry on FACSCanto II or FACSVerse showed that the purified fractions were more than 95% pure among lymphocytes.

TCRbeta rearrangements were sequenced from genomic DNA using the immunoSEQ assay at survey resolution. In the authors' own workflow: In the TCR sequencing data, the lowest productive clonotype frequency that could be detected was 2.59 x 10-5. Analyses included only productive TCRbeta rearrangements, meaning complete and in-frame sequences. The clonality of each sample was calculated as Simpson clonality in the immunoSEQ Analyzer version 3.0. Clones were categorized by frequency as very rare, small, medium, large (1-20%) or hyperexpanded (>20%). OLGA 1.2.3 estimated generation probabilities, VDJtools produced V-gene circos plots, VDJdb was queried for specificities, and GLIPH identified CDR3 motifs. In its TCRdb copy, this immuneACCESS table keeps in-frame sequences only and misses some clones. Where compared with another copy, unresolved V genes explain less than half of these, and the others have no known cause. V, J and clone size are taken as reported in that table, and D and trimming were inferred from the DNA itself. The sample has 37,000 or so clones on record, about 81% of them singletons. 0.35% of the sample is held by the ten biggest clonotypes.

What the work shows at the level of the full study, not this receptor alone: Enrichment of TRBV06-family usage was observed among the top patient clones (8/27) relative to healthy controls (2/35). Main leukemic clonotypes were private to each patient, although 25% to 30% appeared at low frequency in other patients' non-leukemic repertoires. The data were not HLA-matched, and the higher clonality in CD4+ T-LGLL than in CD8+ T-LGLL could be due to the relatively small sample size. Compared with healthy CD4+ repertoires, CD4-sorted patient repertoires appeared more clonal, and this difference remained even after the putative leukemic clones were removed.

As concerns this clone: Its antigen target is currently unknown. No per-base quality is available; no much larger clone lies one base away.

The CDR3, cysteine through phenylalanine, is 12 amino acids long. Only the CDR3 region is kept as DNA, spanning 36 bases read in frame from base 1. V gives up 0 bases and J gives up 13 bases, and the segment between their germline ends measures 10 bases. As encoded in the germline V gene (reference sequence), CDR1 is GTSNPN while CDR2 is SVGIG. Healthy controls were approximately 40 blood donors whose buffy coats came from the Finnish Red Cross blood service. All TCR-sequenced material derived from peripheral blood: patient blood samples and healthy donor buffy coats. Peripheral blood mononuclear cells were isolated by Ficoll-Hypaque gradient centrifugation. Magnetic purification was used to isolate CD4+ cells from the buffy coats of the healthy controls. Genomic DNA was extracted with the Gentra Puregene Cell and Tissue kit and quantified on a Qubit 2.0 fluorometer.

This receptor chain uses TRBV30 and TRBJ2-6; the D segment might be TRBD1 or TRBD2, since each matches 5 bases. This clonotype originated in a human donor in good health. Sequencing was performed on CD4+ T cells from blood buffy coats. For the CDR3, the sequence is CAWSVGARVLTF. The DNA sequence follows: TGTGCCTGGAGTGTCGGGGCCCGAGTCCTGACTTTC.